These 21 T cell receptor beta chains were sequenced from one sample in a study of blood T cell repertoires in COVID-19. Repertoires were generated with immunoSEQ multiplex PCR, while TCRdb's copy carries only in-frame clones and drops some. The data show approximately 260,000 clones, approximately 87% seen once. Sequencing was done on a sample of peripheral blood. The origin of the receptors is a human donor in a cohort sampled during active COVID-19.

The CDR3 spells CASSQVFQRGDNEQFF. Here the CDR3 DNA reads TGCGCCAGCAGCCAAGTGTTCCAGCGGGGAGACAATGAGCAGTTCTTC. The chain employs TRBV4-1 and TRBJ2-1, with 7 positions matching TRBD2. The germline V gene has CDR1 MGHRA and CDR2 YSYEKL. V shed 1 base and J 5 bases; nucleotides not matched to a gene: 8. This CDR3 is 16 amino acids long.

As regards this clone: Other nucleotide sequences from this sample produce the same CDR3. The chain employs TRBV6-6 and TRBJ2-7, with 8 nucleotides matching TRBD2. The ends lost 0 bases at V and 7 bases at J; junction bases unmatched: 2. Looked up from germline, CDR1 is MNHNY and CDR2 is SVGAGI (reference sequence). The CDR3 sequence is 13 residues long. DNA for the CDR3: TGTGCCAGCAGTTACTCAACGGGGGGGGAGCAGTACTTC. Translating it yields CASSYSTGGEQYF.

This clone was picked up a small number of times. The CDR3 loop is CASNRQNQPQHF. The CDR3 coding sequence is TGTGCCAGCAACAGGCAGAATCAGCCCCAGCATTTT. V is TRBV2 and J is TRBJ1-5, with D possibly TRBD1 on 5 matching bases. V was trimmed by 7 bases and J by 4 bases, leaving 8 bases between them. Germline V lookup: CDR1 SNHLY, CDR2 FYNNEI. There are 12 residues in the CDR3. Using reference TRBV2 and TRBJ1-5 for the parts outside the CDR3, the full variable domain is EPEVTQTPSHQVTQMGQEVILRCVPISNHLYFYWYRQILGQKVEFLVSFYNNEISEKSEIFDDQFSVERPDGSNFTLKIRSTKLEDSAMYFCASNRQNQPQHFGDGTRLSIL.

This clone was counted a single time. J is TRBJ1-2 and V is TRBV6-6, with 11 bases aligning to TRBD1. Germline assignment: CDR1 MNHNY and CDR2 SVGAGI (reference sequence). Losses at the gene ends were 6 bases for V and 6 bases for J; bases not matched to a gene: 6. The CDR3 is 14 amino acids. DNA of the CDR3: TGTGCCAGCAGCCTTTGGACAGGGGGCAATGGCTACACCTTC. It translates to CASSLWTGGNGYTF.

The J gene is TRBJ2-2, the V gene TRBV5-1, with 11 nucleotides matching TRBD1. The junction had 6 bases not matched to a gene; V was cut back by 4 bases and J by 10 bases. CDR1 is SGHRS and CDR2 is YFSETQ in the germline V gene. This CDR3 contains 14 residues. The CDR3: CASSRTGGDKELFF. In DNA, the CDR3 is TGCGCCAGCAGCAGGACAGGGGGCGATAAGGAGCTGTTTTTT.

V and J are TRBV15 and TRBJ2-2; 10 bases agree with TRBD2. There are 18 residues in the CDR3. The germline CDR1 and CDR2 sequences are LNHNV and YYDKDF (reference sequence). V was pared by 8 bases and J by 2 bases, with 14 bases of the junction left unmatched. CDR3 nucleotide sequence: TGTGCCACCTTTCAGGGTGGGATAGCGGGGGGAAACACCGGGGAGCTGTTTTTT. It codes for CATFQGGIAGGNTGELFF.

This rearrangement joins TRBV29-1 to TRBJ1-2, with a tentative D call TRBD1 (5 bases). The CDR3 sequence is 12 residues long. Between the trimmed V and J ends, which lost 4 bases and 4 bases, there was a span of 10 bases. The germline gives CDR1 SQVTM, CDR2 ANQGSEA. The CDR3 is CSVVRVGYGYTF. CDR3 nucleotides: TGCAGCGTTGTCAGGGTTGGCTATGGCTACACCTTC.

This chain uses TRBV5-6 with TRBJ2-7; no definite D call. The germline V gene encodes CDR1 SGHDT and CDR2 YYEEEE. V shed 3 bases and J shed 3 bases, with 4 bases lying between them. The CDR3 runs 11 residues. The CDR3 protein is CASSYIYEQYF. The CDR3 DNA sequence: TGTGCCAGCAGCTACATCTACGAGCAGTACTTC.

The rearrangement links TRBV27 to TRBJ2-3; 12 nucleotides align to TRBD2. The J segment lost 2 bases and the V segment lost 5 bases, leaving 14 bases of the junction unmatched. CDR3 length: 19 amino acids. Germline CDR1 is MNHEY and CDR2 is SMNVEV (reference sequence). CDR3 region: CASSTLAGGPLTNTDTQYF. The CDR3 DNA is TGTGCCAGCAGTACTCTAGCGGGGGGGCCGCTAACTAACACAGATACGCAGTATTTT.

The chain is built from TRBV10-1 and TRBJ2-2; D is ambiguous. V was pared by 4 bases and J by 3 bases, with 12 bases between. Looked up from germline, CDR1 is WNHNN and CDR2 is SYGVQD (reference sequence). This CDR3 is 15 amino acids long. The CDR3 DNA reads TGCGCCAGCAGTGCGACCCTTGACTACACCGGGGAGCTGTTTTTT. Translated, it gives CASSATLDYTGELFF.

J is TRBJ2-7 and V is TRBV7-2; D call uncertain. CDR1 is SGHTA, CDR2 FQGNSA, per germline. Deletions cut 4 bases from V and 10 bases from J, with 11 bases between. The CDR3 length is 11 residues. The CDR3 is CASSSQFGQYF. For the CDR3, the DNA is TGTGCCAGCAGCTCACAGTTTGGACAGTACTTC.

CDR3 sequence: CASRGTGGEQYF. CDR3 in DNA: TGTGCCAGCAGAGGGACAGGCGGCGAGCAGTACTTC. The chain uses TRBV6-5 and TRBJ2-7; TRBD1 matches 8 bases. Germline V gene sequence: CDR1 MNHEY, CDR2 SVGAGI. This CDR3 comprises 12 residues. The V gene end was trimmed by 6 bases and the J gene end by 6 bases; junction bases not matched to a gene: 4.

The chain is built from TRBV7-2 and TRBJ1-1; tentative D call: TRBD1 (6 bases). Germline CDR1 and CDR2: SGHTA and FQGNSA. CDR3 length: 13 residues. Trimming shortened V by 5 bases and J by 8 bases, and 15 bases separated the two germline ends. Written as DNA, the CDR3 is TGTGCCAGCAGCCCAGGGACATTGAGAGAAGCTTTCTTT. This codes for CASSPGTLREAFF.

CDR3 in DNA: TGTGCCAGCAGCGAAAACCAGGGGCCAGAAGATGGGGGGACCCAGTACTTC. This gives the protein CASSENQGPEDGGTQYF. The chain joins TRBV3-1 (or the pseudogene TRBV3-2) to TRBJ2-5; D possibly corresponds to TRBD1 (6 bases). The CDR3 consists of 17 residues. Germline loops: CDR1 LGHDT, CDR2 YNNKEL (reference sequence). V dropped 5 bases and J dropped 7 bases, with 26 bases sitting between them.

The chain employs TRBV28 and TRBJ1-2; tentatively, D is TRBD1 (5 bases). Germline V gene data show CDR1 as MDHEN and CDR2 as SYDVKM. V was clipped by 8 bases and J by 4 bases, with 20 bases between them. There are 15 residues in the CDR3. The CDR3 sequence is CASRGADGLSYGYTF. The CDR3 DNA is TGTGCCAGCCGTGGGGCGGACGGATTAAGCTATGGCTACACCTTC.

The V call is TRBV2, the J call TRBJ1-2; possible D gene TRBD1, 6 bases. This CDR3 comprises 14 residues. Trimming pared 6 bases from V and 3 bases from J, leaving 14 bases between. The germline V gene encodes CDR1 SNHLY and CDR2 FYNNEI. The CDR3 region has the DNA TGTGCCAGCAGCCGGGACATTTCTGACTATGGCTACACCTTC. This sequence encodes CASSRDISDYGYTF.

The chain employs TRBV19 and TRBJ2-7; 8 nucleotides align to TRBD2. V trimming: 7 bases; J trimming: 2 bases; junction bases outside the gene matches: 7. CDR1 is LNHDA and CDR2 is SQIVND in the germline V gene (reference sequence). The CDR3 consists of 14 residues. The CDR3 sequence is CASMRTGGAYEQYF. Written as DNA, the CDR3 is TGTGCCAGTATGCGAACCGGGGGGGCCTACGAGCAGTACTTC.

The V gene is TRBV5-1, the J gene TRBJ1-2, with 10 nucleotides matching TRBD1. The ends lost 4 bases at V and 2 bases at J; junction bases unmatched: 2. The CDR3 totals 14 residues. CDR1 and CDR2 from the germline V gene are SGHRS and YFSETQ. The CDR3 region has the DNA TGCGCCAGCAGCCGGGGACAGGGGAACTATGGCTACACCTTC. Translating gives CASSRGQGNYGYTF.

This rearrangement joins TRBV6-1 to TRBJ2-3; TRBD1 might be the D (6 bases). Trimming stripped 0 bases from V and 2 bases from J, with 9 bases between. Germline CDR1 MNHNS, CDR2 SASEGT. The length of the CDR3 is 15 residues. The CDR3 DNA is TGTGCCAGCAGTGAAGCTACAGGGTCCACAGATACGCAGTATTTT. Residues: CASSEATGSTDTQYF.

The chain is built from TRBV3-1 (or the pseudogene TRBV3-2) and TRBJ2-2, with 8 bases matching TRBD1. CDR1 is LGHDT, CDR2 YNNKEL, per germline (reference sequence). CDR3 length: 18 residues. V shed 0 bases, J shed 5 bases, and the junction held 11 bases outside the gene matches. DNA for the CDR3: TGTGCCAGCAGCCAAGAGGGCCGGACAGGGCTAGGAACCGGGGAGCTGTTTTTT. It specifies CASSQEGRTGLGTGELFF.

The V call is TRBV19, the J call TRBJ1-1; D possibly corresponds to TRBD1 (5 bases). Germline lookup yields CDR1 LNHDA and CDR2 SQIVND (reference sequence). V was cut by 5 bases and J by 0 bases, with 10 bases left in between. This CDR3 region has 14 residues. The CDR3 DNA reads TGTGCCAGTAGTTGGGGCTCCTTGAACACTGAAGCTTTCTTT. Protein product: CASSWGSLNTEAFF. The full variable domain, with the rest looked up from reference TRBV19 and TRBJ1-1, is DGGITQSPKYLFRKEGQNVTLSCEQNLNHDAMYWYRQDPGQGLRLIYYSQIVNDFQKGDIAEGYSVSREKKESFPLTVTSAQKNPTAFYLCASSWGSLNTEAFFGQGTRLTVV.